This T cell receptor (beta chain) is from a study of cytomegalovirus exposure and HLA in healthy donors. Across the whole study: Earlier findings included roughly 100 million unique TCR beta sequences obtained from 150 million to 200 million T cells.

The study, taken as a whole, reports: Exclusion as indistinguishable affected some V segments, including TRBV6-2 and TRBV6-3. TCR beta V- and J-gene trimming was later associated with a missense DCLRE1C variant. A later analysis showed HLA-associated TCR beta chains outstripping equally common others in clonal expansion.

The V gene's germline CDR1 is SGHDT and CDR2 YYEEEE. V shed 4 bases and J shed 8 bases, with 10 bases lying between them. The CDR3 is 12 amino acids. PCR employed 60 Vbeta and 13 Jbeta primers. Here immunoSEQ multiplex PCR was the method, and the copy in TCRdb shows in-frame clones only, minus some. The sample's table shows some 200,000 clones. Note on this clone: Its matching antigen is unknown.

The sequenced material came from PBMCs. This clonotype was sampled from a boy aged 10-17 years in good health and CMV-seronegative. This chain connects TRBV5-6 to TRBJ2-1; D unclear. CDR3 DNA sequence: TGTGCCAGCAGCATCGCTAACGATGAGCAGTTCTTC. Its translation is CASSIANDEQFF.